Following are 18 T cell receptor beta chains from one sample sequenced in a study of T cells in narcolepsy. Sequencing was performed with immunoSEQ multiplex PCR; in TCRdb, only in-frame clones are kept and a portion is missing. This sample yields 25,000 to 30,000 clones, of which approximately 80% are seen a single time; about 0.84% belongs to the top ten. Sequencing was performed on CD45RA- memory CD4+ T cells from PBMCs. The source is a human donor with narcolepsy.

The chain employs TRBV6-5 and TRBJ1-1, with 9 bases fitting TRBD1. CDR3 length: 16 amino acids. The V gene's germline CDR1 is MNHEY and CDR2 SVGAGI. The trim removed 2 bases at V and 1 base at J, leaving 5 bases unmatched. The CDR3 region has the DNA TGTGCCAGCAGTTACGGGACAGGGATTCAGAACACTGAAGCTTTCTTT. This codes for CASSYGTGIQNTEAFF.

V gene TRBV2 combines with J gene TRBJ1-5; D gene ambiguous. The V end lost 10 bases, the J end lost 0 bases, and 13 bases lay between the germline ends. Looked up from germline, CDR1 is SNHLY and CDR2 is FYNNEI. There are 14 residues in the CDR3. DNA of the CDR3: TGTGCCACCGAAGAGGATTATAGCAATCAGCCCCAGCATTTT. Its protein product is CATEEDYSNQPQHF.

The chain has TRBV6-4 and TRBJ1-5; D perhaps matches TRBD1 (5 bases). V lost 3 bases to trimming and J lost 5 bases, with 8 bases between them. The CDR3 has 13 amino acids. Germline assignment: CDR1 MRHNA and CDR2 SNTAGT. The CDR3 loop is CASSEQEYQPQHF. The DNA of the CDR3 is TGTGCCAGCAGTGAACAGGAGTATCAGCCCCAGCATTTT.

The V call is TRBV6-6, the J call TRBJ2-5; 7 bases match TRBD1. With V trimmed by 7 bases and J by 5 bases, 10 bases remained unmatched. CDR3 length equals 14 residues. Germline V gene sequence: CDR1 MNHNY, CDR2 SVGAGI (reference sequence). The DNA for the CDR3 is TGTGCCAGCACTCACGAGGGACAGCCCGAGACCCAGTACTTC. It yields the protein CASTHEGQPETQYF.

The chain joins TRBV6-5 to TRBJ1-2; TRBD1 might be the D (6 bases). V was clipped by 4 bases and J by 4 bases, with 13 bases between them. Germline V gene sequence: CDR1 MNHEY, CDR2 SVGAGI. The CDR3 is 14 residues long. CDR3 DNA sequence: TGTGCCAGCAGTTTTAAACGGGACATCTATGGCTACACCTTC. It specifies CASSFKRDIYGYTF.

V and J are TRBV6-5 and TRBJ1-6; the match to TRBD1 covers 8 bases. V shed 4 bases and J 9 bases; nucleotides not matched to a gene: 8. This CDR3 is 15 amino acids long. Germline V lookup: CDR1 MNHEY, CDR2 SVGAGI. CDR3 in DNA: TGTGCCAGCAGTTCCCCGACAGGGGAGTCTTCACCCCTCCACTTT. This translates into CASSSPTGESSPLHF.

The chain couples TRBV7-2 to TRBJ1-3; D is possibly TRBD1 (6 bases). The CDR3 extends over 17 amino acids. V was clipped by 5 bases and J by 2 bases, with 19 bases between them. Germline CDR1 is SGHTA and CDR2 is FQGNSA. The CDR3 reads CASSPTRQGSTGNTIYF. The CDR3 bases are TGTGCCAGCAGCCCAACCCGCCAGGGGAGTACTGGAAACACCATATATTTT.

The V and J genes are TRBV7-8 and TRBJ1-2; D may be TRBD1 (5 bases). V lost 1 base, J lost 2 bases, and 11 bases lay in between. The CDR3 extends over 15 amino acids. Per germline, CDR1 SGHVS and CDR2 FQNEAQ. In DNA form, the CDR3 reads TGTGCCAGCAGCTTAGTAGGGGCGGGAAACTATGGCTACACCTTC. It codes for CASSLVGAGNYGYTF.

The V call is TRBV28, the J call TRBJ1-6, with D possibly being TRBD1 (5 bases). Germline V CDR1 and CDR2: MDHEN, SYDVKM. With 4 bases removed from V and 8 bases from J, the gap between germline ends came to 15 bases. CDR3 size: 15 residues. For the CDR3, the DNA is TGTGCCAGCAGTTCCGGTTTAGGGGCATATTCACCCCTCCACTTT. As protein: CASSSGLGAYSPLHF.

The genes are TRBV4-1 and TRBJ2-5; D remains unclear. Trimming cost V 0 bases and J 7 bases, with 15 bases left between them. The CDR3 runs 15 residues. In germline, CDR1 is MGHRA, CDR2 YSYEKL. CDR3 region: CASSQDHRGGVTQYF. The CDR3 coding sequence is TGCGCCAGCAGCCAAGATCACCGTGGCGGCGTGACCCAGTACTTC.

This sequence joins TRBV6-5 and TRBJ2-7; 7 bases are a match to TRBD1. The germline V gene has CDR1 MNHEY and CDR2 SVGAGI. Trimming at V came to 6 bases and at J to 3 bases, leaving 8 bases not matched to a gene. The CDR3 contains 14 residues. The CDR3 DNA reads TGTGCCAGCAGGCGCCAAGGGACAGTCTACGAGCAGTACTTC. Translating it yields CASRRQGTVYEQYF.

The chain recombines TRBV28 with TRBJ2-5, with 8 positions matching TRBD2. The CDR3 covers 15 residues. V lost 8 bases, J lost 1 base, and 9 bases stayed unmatched. Germline V CDR1 and CDR2: MDHEN, SYDVKM. CDR3 DNA: TGTGCCAGCCTAACGCGGCGGGGGGCCCAAGAGACCCAGTACTTC. It codes for CASLTRRGAQETQYF.

The chain combines TRBV2 with TRBJ1-6; D remains unclear. With 7 bases removed from V and 9 bases from J, the gap between germline ends came to 22 bases. Germline V CDR1 and CDR2: SNHLY, FYNNEI. The length of the CDR3 is 16 residues. This chain's CDR3 is CASNGPRHQLGSPLHF. CDR3 sequence (DNA): TGTGCCAGCAACGGACCCCGACATCAGCTAGGTTCACCCCTCCACTTT.

The V gene is TRBV2, the J gene TRBJ2-2; 7 nucleotides line up with TRBD1. Unmatched junction bases numbered 6, after V lost 8 bases and J lost 0 bases. This CDR3 region has 15 residues. Germline V CDR1 and CDR2: SNHLY, FYNNEI. The CDR3 coding sequence is TGTGCCAGCGGTTCTGACAGGGCGAACACCGGGGAGCTGTTTTTT. It translates to CASGSDRANTGELFF.

This chain uses TRBV7-2 with TRBJ2-1; 8 bases agree with TRBD1. Germline CDR1 is SGHTA and CDR2 is FQGNSA. This CDR3 is built from 15 residues. V lost 6 bases and J lost 1; bases outside the gene matches: 5. The CDR3 DNA is TGTGCCAGCAGTTCTGACAGGGGTTCCTACAATGAGCAGTTCTTC. This codes for CASSSDRGSYNEQFF.

This chain connects TRBV10-3 to TRBJ2-7, with D unresolved. Trimming removed 3 bases at V and 2 bases at J, with 11 bases between. The germline gives CDR1 ENHRY, CDR2 SYGVKD. This CDR3 has 14 residues. This CDR3 is CAISDPTVAYEQYF. The CDR3 DNA reads TGTGCCATCAGTGACCCGACCGTCGCCTACGAGCAGTACTTC.

This chain joins TRBV11-3 and TRBJ2-1; perhaps TRBD2 as D (6 bases). From germline, CDR1 is SGHNT and CDR2 YENEEA. CDR3 size: 15 residues. V lost 1 base and J 7 bases, leaving 14 bases between the germline ends. CDR3 bases: TGTGCCAGCAGCTTAGCCTTTGGAGGGCAGAATGAGCAGTTCTTC. Its translation: CASSLAFGGQNEQFF.

The chain employs TRBV19 and TRBJ1-3; 7 nucleotides align to TRBD1. J lost 0 bases, V lost 6 bases, and 11 bases had no gene match. The germline V gene encodes CDR1 LNHDA and CDR2 SQIVND (reference sequence). The CDR3 runs 17 residues. CDR3 coding DNA: TGTGCCAGTAGCGTACAGGGGCTTGTATACTCTGGAAACACCATATATTTT. Protein product: CASSVQGLVYSGNTIYF.